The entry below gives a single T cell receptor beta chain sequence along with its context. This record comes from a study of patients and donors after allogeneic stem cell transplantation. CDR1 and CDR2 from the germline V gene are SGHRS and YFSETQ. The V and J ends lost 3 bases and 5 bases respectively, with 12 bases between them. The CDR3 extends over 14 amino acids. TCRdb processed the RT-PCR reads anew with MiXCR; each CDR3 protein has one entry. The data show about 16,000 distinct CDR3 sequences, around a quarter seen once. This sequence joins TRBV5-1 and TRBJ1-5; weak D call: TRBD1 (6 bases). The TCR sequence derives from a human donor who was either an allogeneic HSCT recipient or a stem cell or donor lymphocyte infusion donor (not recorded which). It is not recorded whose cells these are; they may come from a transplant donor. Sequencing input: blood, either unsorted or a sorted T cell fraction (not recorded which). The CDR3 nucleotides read TGCGCCAGCAGCTCAGGGGCGAGTGATCAGCCCCAGCATTTT. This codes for CASSSGASDQPQHF.